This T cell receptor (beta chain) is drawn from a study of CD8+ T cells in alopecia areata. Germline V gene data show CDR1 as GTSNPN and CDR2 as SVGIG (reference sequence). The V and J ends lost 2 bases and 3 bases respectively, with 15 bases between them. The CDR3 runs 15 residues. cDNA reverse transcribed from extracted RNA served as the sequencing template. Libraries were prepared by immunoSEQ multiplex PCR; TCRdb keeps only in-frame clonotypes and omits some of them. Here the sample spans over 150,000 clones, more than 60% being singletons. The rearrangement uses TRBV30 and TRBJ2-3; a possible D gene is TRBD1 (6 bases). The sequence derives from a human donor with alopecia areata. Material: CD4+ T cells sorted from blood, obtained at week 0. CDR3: CAWSRNLGGTDTQYF. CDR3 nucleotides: TGTGCCTGGAGTAGGAACTTAGGGGGTACAGATACGCAGTATTTT.